A selection of T cell receptor beta chains follows, all from one sample in a study of cytomegalovirus exposure and HLA in healthy donors. The table came from immunoSEQ multiplex PCR; TCRdb's copy has only in-frame clones and leaves some out. Seen here are 85,000 to 130,000 clones, about 88% observed once, and the top ten hold more than 1.5%. The sample comprised PBMCs. These receptors all stem from a woman in her late teens or twenties in good health and CMV-seropositive. Each CDR3 is given with its conserved first and last residue. A D gene is named only where the DNA matches it firmly. Size values are once, few and many counts, or a class for expanded clones, and some rows have none.

>NA|TRBD2|TRBJ2-1|TRBV14
CASSQAGKLAVYNEQFF
TGTGCCAGCAGCCAAGCGGGTAAACTAGCGGTCTACAATGAGCAGTTCTTC
>NA|TRBD1|TRBJ1-4|TRBV19
CASCSSGQGYEKLFF
TGTGCCAGTTGCTCCTCGGGACAGGGCTACGAAAAACTGTTTTTT
>few|NA|TRBJ1-2|TRBV27
CASSLQGHGYTF
TGTGCCAGCAGTTTACAGGGTCATGGCTACACCTTC
>few|NA|TRBJ1-1|TRBV14
CASSQDKSGNTEAFF
TGTGCCAGCAGCCAAGATAAGAGTGGGAACACTGAAGCTTTCTTT
>NA|TRBD2|TRBJ2-1|TRBV11-3
CASSLGWTSGGATVF
TGTGCCAGCAGCTTAGGGTGGACTAGCGGGGGGGCCACCGTCTTC
>NA|TRBD1|TRBJ1-5|TRBV2
CASSEGQGANQPQHF
TGTGCCAGCAGTGAGGGACAGGGGGCGAATCAGCCCCAGCATTTT
>NA|TRBD1|TRBJ2-5|TRBV5-4
CASSHHRQGQETQYF
TGTGCCAGCAGCCACCATCGACAGGGCCAAGAGACCCAGTACTTC
>NA|NA|TRBJ1-4|TRBV6-1
CASRLQLINEKLFF
TGTGCCAGTAGACTACAGCTAATTAATGAAAAACTGTTTTTT
>NA|NA|TRBJ1-5|TRBV2
CASQDGGAHQPQHF
TGTGCCAGCCAAGACGGGGGGGCGCATCAGCCCCAGCATTTT
>few|TRBD1|TRBJ1-6|TRBV6-5
CASSYVAGTGSPLHF
TGTGCCAGCAGTTACGTGGCAGGGACAGGCTCACCCCTCCACTTT
>NA|NA|TRBJ2-5|TRBV28
CASSSPGRRKETQYF
TGTGCCAGCAGTTCCCCGGGCCGGAGGAAAGAGACCCAGTACTTC
>NA|NA|TRBJ2-6|TRBV28
CASSHRVSGANVLTF
TGTGCCAGCAGCCACCGGGTATCTGGGGCCAACGTCCTGACTTTC
>NA|TRBD1|TRBJ1-1|TRBV28
CASSLAGDRLNTEAFF
TGTGCCAGCAGTTTAGCCGGGGACAGATTGAACACTGAAGCTTTCTTT
>NA|TRBD2|TRBJ2-1|TRBV6-1
CASSEGRGGYNEQFF
TGTGCCAGCAGTGAAGGGCGGGGGGGCTACAATGAGCAGTTCTTC
>NA|NA|TRBJ2-2|TRBV5-1
CASSLPGAANTGELFF
TGCGCCAGCAGTCTACCCGGAGCAGCGAACACCGGGGAGCTGTTTTTT
>NA|NA|TRBJ2-5|TRBV19
CASSIGVAQETQYF
TGTGCCAGTAGTATCGGGGTGGCACAAGAGACCCAGTACTTC
>NA|NA|TRBJ2-1|TRBV7-2
CASSLAGRVEQFF
TGTGCCAGCAGCTTAGCAGGTCGGGTGGAGCAGTTCTTC
>NA|TRBD1|TRBJ1-6|TRBV10-3
CAISGGTGGSPLHF
TGTGCCATCAGTGGGGGGACAGGGGGTTCACCCCTCCACTTT
>NA|NA|TRBJ2-1|TRBV7-2
CASSVSRSSYNEQFF
TGTGCCAGCAGCGTTAGCCGGAGCTCCTACAATGAGCAGTTCTTC
>NA|TRBD2|TRBJ2-5|TRBV28
CASRTQRGAKNQETQYF
TGTGCCAGCAGAACTCAGCGGGGGGCCAAAAACCAAGAGACCCAGTACTTC
>NA|NA|TRBJ1-1|TRBV28
CASTENTEAFF
TGTGCCAGCACAGAAAACACTGAAGCTTTCTTT
>once|TRBD1|TRBJ1-4|TRBV28
CASSLAGQGSEKLFF
TGTGCCAGCAGTTTAGCGGGACAGGGTTCTGAAAAACTGTTTTTT
>NA|TRBD1|TRBJ2-7|TRBV9
CASSEGQGFYEQYF
TGTGCCAGCAGCGAGGGACAGGGTTTCTACGAGCAGTACTTC
>NA|NA|TRBJ1-1|TRBV7-8
CASRLMEGSEAFF
TGTGCCAGCCGGTTAATGGAGGGGTCGGAAGCTTTCTTT
>NA|NA|TRBJ2-2|TRBV19
CASSSSVANTGELFF
TGTGCCAGTAGTTCCTCGGTAGCGAACACCGGGGAGCTGTTTTTT
>NA|NA|TRBJ2-5|TRBV27
CASMDQGNQETQYF
TGTGCCAGCATGGATCAGGGCAACCAAGAGACCCAGTACTTC
>few|TRBD1|TRBJ1-6|TRBV2
CASSGQGYNSPLHF
TGTGCCAGCAGCGGACAGGGGTATAATTCACCCCTCCACTTT
>once|NA|TRBJ1-4|TRBV6-6
CASSPDSEKLFF
TGTGCCAGCAGCCCCGACAGCGAAAAACTGTTTTTT
>NA|NA|TRBJ1-3|TRBV11-2
CASSSDIRSGNTIYF
TGTGCCAGCAGCTCGGACATCCGCTCTGGAAACACCATATATTTT
>NA|NA|TRBJ1-1|TRBV6-5
CASSYGQPMNTEAFF
TGTGCCAGCAGTTACGGACAGCCAATGAACACTGAAGCTTTCTTT
>NA|NA|TRBJ1-1|TRBV25-1
CASSEYSGENTEAFF
TGTGCCAGCAGTGAATATTCCGGGGAGAACACTGAAGCTTTCTTT
>NA|NA|TRBJ2-7|TRBV6-6
CASSIQGPYEQYF
TGTGCCAGCAGTATTCAGGGCCCTTACGAGCAGTACTTC
>NA|NA|TRBJ2-5|TRBV27
CASRDIRQETQYF
TGTGCCAGCAGGGACATCAGGCAAGAGACCCAGTACTTC
>NA|NA|TRBJ1-2|TRBV28
CASSSPGQVYGYTF
TGTGCCAGCAGTTCACCGGGACAAGTATATGGCTACACCTTC
>NA|TRBD1|TRBJ1-6|TRBV7-6
CASRETGGKGSPLHF
TGTGCCAGCAGGGAGACAGGGGGCAAGGGTTCACCCCTCCACTTT
>once|TRBD1|TRBJ1-2|TRBV5-4
CASRTGQGALPYGYTF
TGTGCCAGCAGAACGGGACAGGGGGCGCTACCCTATGGCTACACCTTC
>NA|NA|TRBJ2-1|TRBV4-3
CASSHSTVGGRKAYNEQFF
TGCGCCAGCAGCCACTCGACAGTCGGGGGGCGAAAGGCCTACAATGAGCAGTTCTTC